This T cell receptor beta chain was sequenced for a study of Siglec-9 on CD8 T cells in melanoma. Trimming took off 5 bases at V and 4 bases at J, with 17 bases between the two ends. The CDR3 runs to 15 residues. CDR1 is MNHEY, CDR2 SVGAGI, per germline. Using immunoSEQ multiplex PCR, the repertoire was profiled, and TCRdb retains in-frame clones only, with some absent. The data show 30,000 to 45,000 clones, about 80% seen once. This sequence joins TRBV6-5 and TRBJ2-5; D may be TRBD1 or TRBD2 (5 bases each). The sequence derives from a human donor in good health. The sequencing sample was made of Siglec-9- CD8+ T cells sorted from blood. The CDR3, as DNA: TGTGCCAGCAGTAACACCAGGGTTCGGGGAGAGACCCAGTACTTC. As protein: CASSNTRVRGETQYF.